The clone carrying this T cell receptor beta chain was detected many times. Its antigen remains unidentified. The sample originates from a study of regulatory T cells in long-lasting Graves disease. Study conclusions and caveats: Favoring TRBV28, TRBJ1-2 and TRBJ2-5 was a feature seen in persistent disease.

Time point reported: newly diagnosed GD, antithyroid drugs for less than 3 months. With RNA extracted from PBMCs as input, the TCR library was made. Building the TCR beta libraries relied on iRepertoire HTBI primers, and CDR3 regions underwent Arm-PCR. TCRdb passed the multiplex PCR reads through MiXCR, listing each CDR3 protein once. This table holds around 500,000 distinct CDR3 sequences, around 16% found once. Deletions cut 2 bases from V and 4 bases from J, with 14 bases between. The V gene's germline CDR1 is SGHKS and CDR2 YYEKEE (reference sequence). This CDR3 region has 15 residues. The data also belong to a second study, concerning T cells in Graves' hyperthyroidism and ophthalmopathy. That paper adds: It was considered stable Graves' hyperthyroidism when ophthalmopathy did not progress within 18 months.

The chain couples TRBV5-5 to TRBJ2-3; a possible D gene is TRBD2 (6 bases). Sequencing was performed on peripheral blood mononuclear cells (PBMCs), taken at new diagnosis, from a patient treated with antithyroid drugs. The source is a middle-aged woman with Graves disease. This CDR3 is CASSLRRGGADTQYF. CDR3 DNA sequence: TGTGCCAGCAGCTTAAGGCGGGGTGGGGCAGATACGCAGTATTTT.